This TCR beta chain was sequenced during a study of spatial heterogeneity in lung cancer. Overall study: Consistently, beta-chain sequences turned up in larger numbers than alpha-chain sequences did. The mean occurrence of each unique TCR and UMI combination in raw reads exceeded nine.

The time point denotes: sample taken at primary tumor resection. Unsorted whole RNA samples from tumor, nontumor lung or frozen PBMC were sequenced. Untreated early-stage non-small cell lung cancer patients, fewer than 85 in total, were the donors. All TCR cDNA molecules were individually tagged with a unique molecular identifier. In TCRdb, the 5' RACE reads were re-called with MiXCR into one record per CDR3 protein. The data show 9,500 to 15,000 distinct CDR3 sequences, about 6% seen once. This clonotype came up many times. This TCR derives from a male donor with early-stage non-small cell lung cancer. Here the sequenced sample was normal lung tissue next to the tumor, taken at surgery.

The CDR3 region has the DNA TGCGCCAGCAGTCAGTCCGACAGCTCTGGAAACACCATATATTTT. It codes for CASSQSDSSGNTIYF. The chain uses TRBV5-1 and TRBJ1-3; D is perhaps TRBD1 (5 bases). Per the germline V gene, CDR1 is SGHRS and CDR2 is YFSETQ. The CDR3 loop spans 15 amino acids. Trimming removed 5 bases from V and 0 bases from J, with 12 bases in between. Variable domain in full (rest from reference TRBV5-1 and TRBJ1-3): KAGVTQTPRYLIKTRGQQVTLSCSPISGHRSVSWYQQTPGQGLQFLFEYFSETQRNKGNFPGRFSGRQFSNSRSEMNVSTLELGDSALYLCASSQSDSSGNTIYFGEGSWLTVV.